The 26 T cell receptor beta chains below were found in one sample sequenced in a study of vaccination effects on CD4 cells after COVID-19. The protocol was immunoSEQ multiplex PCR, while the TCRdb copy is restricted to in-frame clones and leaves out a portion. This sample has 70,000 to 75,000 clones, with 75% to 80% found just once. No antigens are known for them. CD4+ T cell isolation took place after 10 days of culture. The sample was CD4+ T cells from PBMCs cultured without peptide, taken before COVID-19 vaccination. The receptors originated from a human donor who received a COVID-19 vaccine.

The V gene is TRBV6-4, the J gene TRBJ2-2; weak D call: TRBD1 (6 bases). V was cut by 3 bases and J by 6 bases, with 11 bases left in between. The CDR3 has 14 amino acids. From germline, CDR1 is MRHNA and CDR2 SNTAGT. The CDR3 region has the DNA TGTGCCAGCAGTGAAGTATCAGGGGCCGGGGAGCTGTTTTTT. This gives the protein CASSEVSGAGELFF.

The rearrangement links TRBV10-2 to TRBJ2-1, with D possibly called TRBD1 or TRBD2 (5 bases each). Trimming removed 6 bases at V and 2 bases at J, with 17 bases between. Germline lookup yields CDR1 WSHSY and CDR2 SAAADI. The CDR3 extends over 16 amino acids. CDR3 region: CASRGDSGLTYNEQFF. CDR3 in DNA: TGCGCCAGCAGGGGAGACAGCGGCCTCACCTACAATGAGCAGTTCTTC.

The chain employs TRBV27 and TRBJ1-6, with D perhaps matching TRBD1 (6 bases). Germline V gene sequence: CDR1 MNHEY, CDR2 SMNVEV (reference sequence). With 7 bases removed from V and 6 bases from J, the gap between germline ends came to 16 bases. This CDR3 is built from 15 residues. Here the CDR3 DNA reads TGTGCCAGCACCCTGAGGGGGGGGGTTAATTCACCCCTCCACTTT. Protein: CASTLRGGVNSPLHF.

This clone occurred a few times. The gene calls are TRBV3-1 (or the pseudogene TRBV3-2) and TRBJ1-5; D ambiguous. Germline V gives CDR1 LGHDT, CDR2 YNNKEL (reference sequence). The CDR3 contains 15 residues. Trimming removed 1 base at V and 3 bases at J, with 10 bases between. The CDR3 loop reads CASSQALQSNQPQHF. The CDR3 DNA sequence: TGTGCCAGCAGCCAAGCTTTGCAGTCCAATCAGCCCCAGCATTTT.

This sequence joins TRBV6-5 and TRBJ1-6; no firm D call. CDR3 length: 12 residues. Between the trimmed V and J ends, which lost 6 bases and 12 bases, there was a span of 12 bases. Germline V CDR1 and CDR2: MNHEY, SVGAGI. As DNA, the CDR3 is TGTGCCAGCAGCTTTGGACGCCAACCCCTCCACTTT. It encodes CASSFGRQPLHF.

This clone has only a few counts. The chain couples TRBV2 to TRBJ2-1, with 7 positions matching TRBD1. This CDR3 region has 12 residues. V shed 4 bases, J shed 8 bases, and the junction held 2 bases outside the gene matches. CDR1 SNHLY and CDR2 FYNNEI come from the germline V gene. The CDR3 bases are TGTGCCAGCAGTGGACAGGGCTATGAGCAGTTCTTC. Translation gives CASSGQGYEQFF. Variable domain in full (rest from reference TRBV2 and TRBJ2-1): EPEVTQTPSHQVTQMGQEVILRCVPISNHLYFYWYRQILGQKVEFLVSFYNNEISEKSEIFDDQFSVERPDGSNFTLKIRSTKLEDSAMYFCASSGQGYEQFFGPGTRLTVL.

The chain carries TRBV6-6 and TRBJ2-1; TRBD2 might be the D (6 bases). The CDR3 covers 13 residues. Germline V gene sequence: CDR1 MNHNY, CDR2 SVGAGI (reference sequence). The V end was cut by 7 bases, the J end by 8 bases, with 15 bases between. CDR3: CASTTAGRHEQFF. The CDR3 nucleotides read TGTGCCAGCACCACTGCAGGGAGGCATGAGCAGTTCTTC.

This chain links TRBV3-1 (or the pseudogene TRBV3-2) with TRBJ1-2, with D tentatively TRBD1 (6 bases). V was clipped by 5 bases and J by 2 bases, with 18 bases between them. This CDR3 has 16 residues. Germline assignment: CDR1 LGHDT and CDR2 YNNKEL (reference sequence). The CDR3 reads CASSNVEQGLNYGYTF. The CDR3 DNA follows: TGTGCCAGCAGCAACGTCGAACAGGGCCTAAACTATGGCTACACCTTC.

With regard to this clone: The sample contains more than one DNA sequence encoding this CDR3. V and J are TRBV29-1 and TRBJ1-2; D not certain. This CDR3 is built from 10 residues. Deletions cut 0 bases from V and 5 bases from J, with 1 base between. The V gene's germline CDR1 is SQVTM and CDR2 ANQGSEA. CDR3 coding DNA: TGCAGCGTTGAAGATTATGGCTACACCTTC. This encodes CSVEDYGYTF.

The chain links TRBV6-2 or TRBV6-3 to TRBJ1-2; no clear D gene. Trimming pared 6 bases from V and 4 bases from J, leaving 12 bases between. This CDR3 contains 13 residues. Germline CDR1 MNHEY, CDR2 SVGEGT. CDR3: CASSRQALYGYTF. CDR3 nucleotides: TGTGCCAGCAGCCGCCAAGCTCTCTATGGCTACACCTTC.

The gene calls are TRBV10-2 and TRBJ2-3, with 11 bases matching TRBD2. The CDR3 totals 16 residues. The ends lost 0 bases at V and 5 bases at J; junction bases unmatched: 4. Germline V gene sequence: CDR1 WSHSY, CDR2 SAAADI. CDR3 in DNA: TGCGCCAGCAGTGAGTCGGGTAGCGGGGGGGGAGATACGCAGTATTTT. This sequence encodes CASSESGSGGGDTQYF.

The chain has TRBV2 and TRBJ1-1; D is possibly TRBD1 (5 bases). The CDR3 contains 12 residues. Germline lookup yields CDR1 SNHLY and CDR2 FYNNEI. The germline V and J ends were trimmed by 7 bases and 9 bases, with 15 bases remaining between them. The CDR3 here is CASTPTGGKAFF. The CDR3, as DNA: TGTGCCAGCACACCTACCGGGGGGAAAGCTTTCTTT.

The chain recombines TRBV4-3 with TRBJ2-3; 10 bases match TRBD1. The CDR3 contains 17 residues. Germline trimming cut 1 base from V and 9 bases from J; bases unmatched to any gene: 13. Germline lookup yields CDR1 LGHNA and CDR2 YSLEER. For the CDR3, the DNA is TGCGCCAGCAGCCAAGCCCCCCCGACAGGGGGCGTCGGCACGCAGTATTTT. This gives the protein CASSQAPPTGGVGTQYF.

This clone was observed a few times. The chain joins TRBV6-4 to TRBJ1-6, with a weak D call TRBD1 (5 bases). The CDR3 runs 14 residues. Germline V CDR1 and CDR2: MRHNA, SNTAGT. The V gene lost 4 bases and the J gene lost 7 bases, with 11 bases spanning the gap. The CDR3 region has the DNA TGTGCCAGCAGTGTTGGGACGTCCAATTCACCCCTCCACTTT. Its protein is CASSVGTSNSPLHF.

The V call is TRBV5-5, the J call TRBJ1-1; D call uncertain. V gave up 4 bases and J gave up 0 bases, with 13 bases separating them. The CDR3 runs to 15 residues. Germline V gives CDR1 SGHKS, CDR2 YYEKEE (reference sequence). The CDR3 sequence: CASSTDGAMNTEAFF. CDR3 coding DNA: TGTGCCAGCAGCACGGACGGAGCGATGAACACTGAAGCTTTCTTT.

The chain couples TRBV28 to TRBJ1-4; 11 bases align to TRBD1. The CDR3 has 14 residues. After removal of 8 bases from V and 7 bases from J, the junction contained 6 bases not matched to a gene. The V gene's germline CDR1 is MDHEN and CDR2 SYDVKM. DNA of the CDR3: TGTGCCAGCTTTGGGACAGGGGGGATTGAAAAACTGTTTTTT. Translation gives CASFGTGGIEKLFF. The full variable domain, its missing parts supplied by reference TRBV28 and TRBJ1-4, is DVKVTQSSRYLVKRTGEKVFLECVQDMDHENMFWYRQDPGLGLRLIYFSYDVKMKEKGDIPEGYSVSREKKERFSLILESASTNQTSMYLCASFGTGGIEKLFFGSGTQLSVL.

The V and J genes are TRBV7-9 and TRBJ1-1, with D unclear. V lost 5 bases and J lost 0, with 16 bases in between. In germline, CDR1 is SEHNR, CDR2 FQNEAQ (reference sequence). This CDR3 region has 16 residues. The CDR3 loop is CASSHSGRRVNTEAFF. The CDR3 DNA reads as TGTGCCAGCAGCCACTCTGGGAGAAGGGTGAACACTGAAGCTTTCTTT.

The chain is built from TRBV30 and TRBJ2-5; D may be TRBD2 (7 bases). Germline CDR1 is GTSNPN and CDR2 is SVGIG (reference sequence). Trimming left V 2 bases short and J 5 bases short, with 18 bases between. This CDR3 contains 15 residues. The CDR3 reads CAWSSLGGRRETQYF. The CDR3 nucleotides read TGTGCCTGGAGTTCACTCGGGGGGCGCCGGGAGACCCAGTACTTC.

The CDR3 region is CASSLAWGDTEAFF. DNA for the CDR3: TGCGCCAGCAGCTTGGCTTGGGGGGACACTGAAGCTTTCTTT. The gene calls are TRBV5-1 and TRBJ1-1; tentatively, D is TRBD1 (5 bases). The CDR3 is made up of 14 amino acids. V shed 0 bases and J shed 3 bases, with 9 bases lying between them. CDR1 and CDR2 from the germline V gene are SGHRS and YFSETQ.

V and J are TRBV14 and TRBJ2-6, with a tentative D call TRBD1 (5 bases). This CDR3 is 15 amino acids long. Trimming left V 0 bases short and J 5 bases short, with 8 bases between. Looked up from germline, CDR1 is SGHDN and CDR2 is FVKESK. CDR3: CASSQEGVWANVLTF. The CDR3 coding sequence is TGTGCCAGCAGCCAAGAAGGGGTCTGGGCCAACGTCCTGACTTTC.

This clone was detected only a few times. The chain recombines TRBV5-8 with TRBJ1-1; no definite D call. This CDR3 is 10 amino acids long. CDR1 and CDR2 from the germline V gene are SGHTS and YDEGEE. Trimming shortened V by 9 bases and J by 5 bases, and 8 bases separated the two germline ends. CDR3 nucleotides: TGTGCCACTCGGGGTACTGAAGCTTTCTTT. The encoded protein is CATRGTEAFF.

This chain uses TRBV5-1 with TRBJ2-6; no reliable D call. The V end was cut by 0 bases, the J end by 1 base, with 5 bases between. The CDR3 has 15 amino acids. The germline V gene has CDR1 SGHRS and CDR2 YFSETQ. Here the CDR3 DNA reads TGCGCCAGCAGCTTGGTTCAATCTGGGGCCAACGTCCTGACTTTC. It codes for CASSLVQSGANVLTF. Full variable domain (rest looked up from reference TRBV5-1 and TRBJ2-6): KAGVTQTPRYLIKTRGQQVTLSCSPISGHRSVSWYQQTPGQGLQFLFEYFSETQRNKGNFPGRFSGRQFSNSRSEMNVSTLELGDSALYLCASSLVQSGANVLTFGAGSRLTVL.

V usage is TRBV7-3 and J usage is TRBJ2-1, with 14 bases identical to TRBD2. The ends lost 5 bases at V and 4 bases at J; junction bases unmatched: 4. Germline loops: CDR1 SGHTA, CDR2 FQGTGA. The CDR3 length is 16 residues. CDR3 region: CASSRLAGGRYNEQFF. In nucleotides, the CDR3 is TGTGCCAGCAGCCGACTAGCGGGGGGGCGTTACAATGAGCAGTTCTTC.

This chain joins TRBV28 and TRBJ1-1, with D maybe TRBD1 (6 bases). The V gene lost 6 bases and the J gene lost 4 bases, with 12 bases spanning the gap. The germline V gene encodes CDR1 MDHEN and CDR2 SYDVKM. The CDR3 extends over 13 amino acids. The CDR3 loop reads CASRQGRGTEAFF. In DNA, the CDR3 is TGTGCCAGCAGACAGGGTCGGGGCACTGAAGCTTTCTTT.

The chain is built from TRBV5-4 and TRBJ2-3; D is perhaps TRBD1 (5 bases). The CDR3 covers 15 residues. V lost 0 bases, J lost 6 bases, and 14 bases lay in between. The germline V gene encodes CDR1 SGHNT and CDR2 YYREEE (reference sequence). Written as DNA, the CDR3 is TGTGCCAGCAGCTTGGTTGGGTCAGGGAATGATACGCAGTATTTT. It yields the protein CASSLVGSGNDTQYF.

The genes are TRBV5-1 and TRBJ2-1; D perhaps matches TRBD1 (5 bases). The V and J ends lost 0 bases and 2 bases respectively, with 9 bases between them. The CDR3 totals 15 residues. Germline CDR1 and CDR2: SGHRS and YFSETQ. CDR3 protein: CASSLVQGTYNEQFF. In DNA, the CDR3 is TGCGCCAGCAGCTTGGTCCAGGGCACCTACAATGAGCAGTTCTTC.